The next 21 T cell receptor beta chains were all read from a single sample in a study of T cell responses to AZD1222 COVID-19 vaccine. Clones were read by immunoSEQ multiplex PCR, and TCRdb kept only the in-frame ones, dropping some. Of under 150,000 clones listed, over 90% are singletons. This sample comprised peripheral blood, obtained on day 0 of AZD1222 vaccination. These receptors came from an adult in good health.

The chain combines TRBV5-5 with TRBJ1-1; D remains unclear. Trimming removed 4 bases from V and 0 bases from J, with 7 bases in between. This CDR3 region has 13 residues. The V gene's germline CDR1 is SGHKS and CDR2 YYEKEE (reference sequence). The CDR3 nucleotides read TGTGCCAGCAGCCTGGACGTGAACACTGAAGCTTTCTTT. It specifies CASSLDVNTEAFF.

This clone was counted between two and nine times. The chain has TRBV7-3 and TRBJ1-1; TRBD1 is a possible D gene (5 bases). Germline assignment: CDR1 SGHTA and CDR2 FQGTGA. This CDR3 has 14 amino acids. V was clipped by 2 bases and J by 4 bases, with 11 bases between them. The CDR3 region is CASSLFAGGTEAFF. In nucleotides, the CDR3 is TGTGCCAGCAGCTTATTTGCGGGGGGCACTGAAGCTTTCTTT. Full variable domain (rest looked up from reference TRBV7-3 and TRBJ1-1): GAGVSQTPSNKVTEKGKYVELRCDPISGHTALYWYRQSLGQGPEFLIYFQGTGAADDSGLPNDRFFAVRPEGSVSTLKIQRTERGDSAVYLCASSLFAGGTEAFFGQGTRLTVV.

This chain connects TRBV28 to TRBJ1-1; D unresolved. The CDR3 spans 13 residues. Germline CDR1 and CDR2: MDHEN and SYDVKM. V was trimmed by 5 bases and J by 0 bases, leaving 7 bases between them. This CDR3 is CASSPFVNTEAFF. DNA for the CDR3: TGTGCCAGCAGTCCCTTCGTGAACACTGAAGCTTTCTTT.

CDR3 bases: TGTGCCAGCAGTGCCAGGGCGGCCGGAAACACCATATATTTT. It codes for CASSARAAGNTIYF. This chain joins TRBV6-6 and TRBJ1-3; TRBD1 is a possible D gene (5 bases). The germline gives CDR1 MNHNY, CDR2 SVGAGI (reference sequence). CDR3 length: 14 amino acids. Deletions cut 5 bases from V and 4 bases from J, with 12 bases between.

The CDR3 spells CAWSPLEGTEAFF. The CDR3 region has the DNA TGTGCCTGGAGCCCCCTTGAAGGCACTGAAGCTTTCTTT. V and J are TRBV30 and TRBJ1-1; D gene uncertain. The V and J ends lost 3 bases and 4 bases respectively, with 12 bases between them. Germline CDR1 is GTSNPN and CDR2 is SVGIG (reference sequence). This CDR3 spans 13 amino acids.

The V call is TRBV5-8, the J call TRBJ1-4; D not certain. CDR3 length: 14 amino acids. Looked up from germline, CDR1 is SGHTS and CDR2 is YDEGEE. V was shortened by 0 bases and J by 4 bases, with 7 bases between the two germline ends. The CDR3 sequence: CASSLGQLNEKLFF. CDR3 in DNA: TGTGCCAGCAGCTTGGGGCAGCTTAATGAAAAACTGTTTTTT. The variable domain in full, with the rest retrieved from reference TRBV5-8 and TRBJ1-4, is EAGVTQSPTHLIKTRGQQATLRCSPISGHTSVYWYQQALGLGLQFLLWYDEGEERNRGNFPPRFSGRQFPNYSSELNVNALELEDSALYLCASSLGQLNEKLFFGSGTQLSVL.

This clone was picked up one time. This sequence joins TRBV6-1 and TRBJ1-6; TRBD1 agrees at 9 bases. The CDR3 length is 15 residues. From germline, CDR1 is MNHNS and CDR2 SASEGT. J lost 8 bases, V lost 7 bases, and 9 bases had no gene match. The CDR3 coding sequence is TGTGCCAGCACCCCGTCAGGGACAGGGTATTCACCCCTCCACTTT. As protein: CASTPSGTGYSPLHF.

The chain couples TRBV3-1 (or the pseudogene TRBV3-2) to TRBJ1-1; TRBD1 aligns across 7 bases. The CDR3 spans 14 residues. Germline trimming cut 4 bases from V and 11 bases from J; bases unmatched to any gene: 13. Germline V gene data show CDR1 as LGHDT and CDR2 as YNNKEL (reference sequence). The CDR3 DNA reads as TGTGCCAGCAGCCTTGGAGGGGGCGACGGGCGGGCTTTCTTT. Translation: CASSLGGGDGRAFF.

This sequence joins TRBV5-1 and TRBJ1-2; weak D call: TRBD1 (5 bases). Deletions cut 5 bases from V and 0 bases from J, with 14 bases between. Germline CDR1 SGHRS, CDR2 YFSETQ. The CDR3 is 15 amino acids. This CDR3 is CASSRGSDANYGYTF. The CDR3 coding sequence is TGCGCCAGCAGTCGGGGGTCAGACGCTAACTATGGCTACACCTTC.

The chain uses TRBV9 and TRBJ1-3, with D tentatively TRBD1 (6 bases). Trimming shortened V by 3 bases and J by 0 bases, and 13 bases separated the two germline ends. In germline, CDR1 is SGDLS, CDR2 YYNGEE. This CDR3 comprises 16 residues. CDR3 sequence reads: CASSADSSFSGNTIYF. The CDR3 nucleotides are TGTGCCAGCAGCGCGGACAGTTCTTTCTCTGGAAACACCATATATTTT.

The chain carries TRBV5-1 and TRBJ1-2; D is undetermined. This CDR3 has 13 amino acids. From germline, CDR1 is SGHRS and CDR2 YFSETQ. Trimming shortened V by 0 bases and J by 6 bases, and 9 bases separated the two germline ends. CDR3 bases: TGCGCCAGCAGCTTGGGGACGCCTGATGGCTACACCTTC. Amino acid sequence: CASSLGTPDGYTF.

This clone was found once. This chain joins TRBV15 and TRBJ2-7, with TRBD2 as a possible D gene (6 bases). Between the trimmed V and J ends, which lost 2 bases and 0 bases, there was a span of 8 bases. The germline V gene encodes CDR1 LNHNV and CDR2 YYDKDF (reference sequence). CDR3 length equals 14 residues. CDR3 bases: TGTGCCACCAGCAGAAGGGACTCCTCCTACGAGCAGTACTTC. It translates to CATSRRDSSYEQYF.

This chain joins TRBV12-5 and TRBJ2-7; TRBD1 matches 8 bases. Germline assignment: CDR1 LGHNT and CDR2 FRNRAP. This CDR3 is 13 amino acids long. V was clipped by 1 base and J by 5 bases; unmatched bases: 1. Here the CDR3 reads CASGLGQGHEQYF. The CDR3 coding sequence is TGTGCTAGTGGTTTGGGACAGGGGCACGAGCAGTACTTC.

The V call is TRBV19, the J call TRBJ1-1, with 11 bases identical to TRBD1. The CDR3 sequence is 17 residues long. Trimming removed 7 bases from V and 1 base from J; junction bases left unmatched: 11. CDR1 is LNHDA, CDR2 SQIVND, per germline (reference sequence). CDR3 bases: TGTGCCAGTAACAGAGCCCGGGACAGGGGGACGAACACTGAAGCTTTCTTT. It is translated as CASNRARDRGTNTEAFF.

This rearrangement joins TRBV5-8 to TRBJ2-2, with D unclear. The V and J ends lost 6 bases and 0 bases respectively, with 3 bases between them. CDR1 and CDR2 from the germline V gene are SGHTS and YDEGEE. CDR3 size: 12 residues. CDR3 amino acids: CASTTNTGELFF. CDR3 nucleotides: TGTGCCAGCACCACGAACACCGGGGAGCTGTTTTTT.

The V call is TRBV5-4, the J call TRBJ1-1, with unresolved D. The CDR3 is 13 amino acids. CDR1 is SGHNT, CDR2 YYREEE, per germline (reference sequence). V dropped 6 bases and J dropped 0 bases, with 9 bases sitting between them. This CDR3 is CASTRLVNTEAFF. For the CDR3, the DNA is TGTGCCAGCACCCGCTTGGTGAACACTGAAGCTTTCTTT. Filled out from reference TRBV5-4 and TRBJ1-1, the complete variable domain reads ETGVTQSPTHLIKTRGQQVTLRCSSQSGHNTVSWYQQALGQGPQFIFQYYREEENGRGNFPPRFSGLQFPNYSSELNVNALELDDSALYLCASTRLVNTEAFFGQGTRLTVV.

This clone came up a few times. V gene TRBV9 combines with J gene TRBJ1-1; D remains unclear. This CDR3 spans 13 amino acids. Germline CDR1 SGDLS, CDR2 YYNGEE. Trimming took off 0 bases at V and 10 bases at J, with 13 bases between the two ends. For the CDR3, the DNA is TGTGCCAGCAGCGTAGAAGGGCAAAGTGCAGCTTTCTTT. It specifies CASSVEGQSAAFF. Full variable domain (missing parts from reference TRBV9 and TRBJ1-1): DSGVTQTPKHLITATGQRVTLRCSPRSGDLSVYWYQQSLDQGLQFLIQYYNGEERAKGNILERFSAQQFPDLHSELNLSSLELGDSALYFCASSVEGQSAAFFGQGTRLTVV.

V and J are TRBV11-2 and TRBJ1-6; 10 nucleotides agree with TRBD1. The CDR3 length is 16 residues. CDR1 and CDR2 from the germline V gene are SGHAT and FQNNGV. Losses at the gene ends were 1 base for V and 9 bases for J; bases not matched to a gene: 6. CDR3 in DNA: TGTGCCAGCAGCTTAGGATGGACAGGGGGAGGTTCACCCCTCCACTTT. Amino acids: CASSLGWTGGGSPLHF.

The CDR3 reads CASSVGVTNYGYTF. The CDR3 nucleotides read TGTGCCAGCAGCGTAGGGGTGACCAACTATGGCTACACCTTC. The V gene is TRBV9, the J gene TRBJ1-2; no reliable D call. V was trimmed by 0 bases and J by 2 bases, leaving 8 bases between them. CDR3 length equals 14 residues. CDR1 SGDLS and CDR2 YYNGEE come from the germline V gene.

With respect to this clone: At one end, the junction sequence differs from germline, possibly due to a read error. The chain joins TRBV4-1 to TRBJ2-1; 9 positions match TRBD1. Germline lookup yields CDR1 MGHRA and CDR2 YSYEKL. The CDR3 is 13 residues long. In DNA, the CDR3 is TGCGCCAGCGGCCACGACAGGGGGTTTGAGCAGTTCTTC. It codes for CASGHDRGFEQFF.

The J gene is TRBJ1-1, the V gene TRBV6-5, with a tentative D call TRBD1 (6 bases). Per germline, CDR1 MNHEY and CDR2 SVGAGI. The V end was cut by 9 bases, the J end by 5 bases, with 19 bases between. CDR3 length equals 14 residues. The CDR3 protein is CASGLQGPETEAFF. The CDR3 nucleotides are TGTGCCAGTGGTCTTCAGGGGCCGGAGACTGAAGCTTTCTTT.